This TCR beta chain was sequenced in a study of cytomegalovirus exposure and HLA in healthy donors. Study as a whole: Of all 360 or so donors who were genotyped, 75% to 90% belonged to the Caucasian-associated ancestry cluster.

About this clone itself: Its antigen is not identified.

PCR used 60 Vbeta primers and 13 Jbeta primers. Clones were read by immunoSEQ multiplex PCR, and TCRdb kept only the in-frame ones, dropping some. The table shows fewer than 200,000 clones, with approximately 80% occurring only once. Study outcomes and limitations: Accurate prediction of HLA-A and HLA-B alleles (for most subjects) was reportedly achieved from TCR beta sequences.

Sequencing was done on a sample of PBMCs. This sequence was found in a man in his sixties in good health and CMV-seronegative.

The CDR3 is CSVEDPDREEGNTEAFF. CDR3 nucleotide sequence: TGCAGCGTTGAAGATCCGGACAGGGAAGAGGGGAACACTGAAGCTTTCTTT. The rearrangement links TRBV29-1 to TRBJ1-1; 8 bases line up with TRBD1. The germline V gene encodes CDR1 SQVTM and CDR2 ANQGSEA. With V trimmed by 0 bases and J by 1 base, 10 bases remained unmatched. The CDR3 runs to 17 residues. Looking up the rest from reference TRBV29-1 and TRBJ1-1 gives the full variable domain: SAVISQKPSRDICQRGTSLTIQCQVDSQVTMMFWYRQQPGQSLTLIATANQGSEATYESGFVIDKFPISRPNLTFSTLTVSNMSPEDSSIYLCSVEDPDREEGNTEAFFGQGTRLTVV.